The 5 T cell receptor beta chains listed next were all sequenced from one sample in a study of T cells in Graves' hyperthyroidism and ophthalmopathy. Amplification targeted TCR beta CDR3 regions from RNA transcripts. With the HTBI primer set, the TCR CDR3 went through a first round of RT-PCR. TCRdb reprocessed the multiplex PCR reads with MiXCR, giving one entry per CDR3 protein. The table records around 300,000 distinct CDR3 sequences, roughly 15% of them present only once. The sequenced sample was blood. Receptor source: a woman aged 40 to 55 with Graves' hyperthyroidism.

The chain is built from TRBV15 and TRBJ2-2, with 11 bases matching TRBD1. The CDR3 has 16 amino acids. Germline CDR1 reads LNHNV; CDR2 reads YYDKDF (reference sequence). Unmatched junction bases numbered 3, after V lost 3 bases and J lost 3 bases. The CDR3: CATSRTGQGDTGELFF. As DNA, the CDR3 is TGTGCCACCAGCAGGACGGGACAGGGGGACACCGGGGAGCTGTTTTTT.

This clonotype has just a few counts. The V gene is TRBV30, the J gene TRBJ2-7; TRBD1 might be the D (5 bases). Germline values: CDR1 GTSNPN, CDR2 SVGIG (reference sequence). V lost 2 bases to trimming and J lost 4 bases, with 6 bases between them. The CDR3 loop spans 11 amino acids. The CDR3 DNA reads as TGTGCCTGGAGTAGACAGTACGAGCAGTACTTC. It is translated as CAWSRQYEQYF.

This clonotype has ten or more counts. This chain uses TRBV11-2 with TRBJ1-1, with D uncertain. V was pared by 5 bases and J by 2 bases, with 9 bases between. This CDR3 is 13 amino acids long. From germline, CDR1 is SGHAT and CDR2 FQNNGV. The CDR3 coding sequence is TGTGCCAGCAGCCCACAGCCTAACACTGAAGCTTTCTTT. Amino acids: CASSPQPNTEAFF.

This clonotype has only a few counts. This chain joins TRBV19 and TRBJ1-4; 12 nucleotides line up with TRBD1. Per the germline V gene, CDR1 is LNHDA and CDR2 is SQIVND (reference sequence). The CDR3 has 15 residues. V was clipped by 5 bases and J by 6 bases; unmatched bases: 4. CDR3 loop: CASSGTGGRDEKLFF. CDR3 nucleotides: TGTGCCAGTAGTGGGACAGGGGGCAGGGATGAAAAACTGTTTTTT. Full variable domain (missing parts from reference TRBV19 and TRBJ1-4): DGGITQSPKYLFRKEGQNVTLSCEQNLNHDAMYWYRQDPGQGLRLIYYSQIVNDFQKGDIAEGYSVSREKKESFPLTVTSAQKNPTAFYLCASSGTGGRDEKLFFGSGTQLSVL.

This clonotype was counted a few times. The rearrangement uses TRBV6-5 and TRBJ2-2; D is possibly TRBD1 or TRBD2 (7 bases each). The ends were cut back, 2 bases at V and 7 bases at J, with 11 bases in the middle. The length of the CDR3 is 14 residues. Looked up from germline, CDR1 is MNHEY and CDR2 is SVGAGI. In DNA form, the CDR3 reads TGTGCCAGCAGTTACCAGGGGGGGATCGGGGAGCTGTTTTTT. Encoded protein: CASSYQGGIGELFF.